This T cell receptor (beta chain) originates from a study of blood T cells in healthy people across ages. The use of a sample-barcoded 5' primer and a J-beta primer mix characterized a second PCR of about 7 to 12 cycles. In TCRdb, the 5' RACE reads were re-called with MiXCR into one record per CDR3 protein. The top ten hold approximately 2% of the sample, which has roughly 1,800,000 distinct CDR3 sequences, about 49% seen once. Germline V gene lookup returns CDR1 SEHNR and CDR2 FQNEAQ (reference sequence). CDR3 size: 12 residues. Trimming took off 1 base at V and 11 bases at J, with 11 bases between the two ends.

The origin of this receptor is a woman in her 40s in good health. This sequence joins TRBV7-9 and TRBJ1-1, with D tentatively TRBD1 (6 bases). The specimen was blood. CDR3 in DNA: TGTGCCAGCAGCTTAGTACAGGGTGATGCTTTCTTT. Protein: CASSLVQGDAFF.